This T cell receptor (beta chain) was sequenced for a study of OX40 agonist ivuxolimab in advanced cancers. TCRdb keeps only in-frame clones here, not all; method: immunoSEQ multiplex PCR. The sample consists of some 140,000 clones, 90% of them appearing once. It was autoimmune disease history or systemic immunosuppression that excluded patients. Germline CDR1 MNHEY, CDR2 SMNVEV (reference sequence). The CDR3 spans 13 residues. V dropped 6 bases and J dropped 5 bases, with 13 bases sitting between them. The clonotype was recovered from an adult with an advanced solid tumor such as melanoma, head and neck, liver or kidney cancer. Sample: CD4+ or CD8+ T cells sorted from blood, taken in a trial of the OX40 agonist ivuxolimab. The chain carries TRBV27 and TRBJ1-2; D is undetermined. The CDR3 protein is CASRTADKYGYTF. The DNA for the CDR3 is TGTGCCAGCAGAACAGCAGACAAGTATGGCTACACCTTC.